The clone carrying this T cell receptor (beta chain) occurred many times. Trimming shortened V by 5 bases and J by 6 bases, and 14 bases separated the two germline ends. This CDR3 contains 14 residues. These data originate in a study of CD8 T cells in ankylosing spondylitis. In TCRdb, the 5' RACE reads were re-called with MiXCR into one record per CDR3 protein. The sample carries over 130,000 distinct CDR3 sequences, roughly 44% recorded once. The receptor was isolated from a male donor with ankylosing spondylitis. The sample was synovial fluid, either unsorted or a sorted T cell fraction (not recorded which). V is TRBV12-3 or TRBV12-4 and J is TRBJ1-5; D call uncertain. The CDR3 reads CASSPGVWSQPQHF. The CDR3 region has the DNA TGTGCCAGCAGTCCTGGGGTTTGGAGTCAGCCCCAGCATTTT.